This note documents a single T cell receptor beta chain sequence. Deletions cut 2 bases from V and 8 bases from J, with 9 bases between. The CDR3 consists of 12 residues. The sample comes from a study of blood T cell repertoires in COVID-19. Study details: Acute-phase and convalescent COVID-19 samples originated in the United States, Italy and Spain.

How the authors handled the data: Amplification with reference gene primers provided the estimates of nucleated cell counts. Assay: immunoSEQ multiplex PCR; the TCRdb copy retains only in-frame clones and omits some. The V and J calls and clone size are taken from that table; D and trimming were inferred from the DNA. The table has approximately 67,000 clones, 75% to 90% seen once; the top ten hold roughly 5.2%. Sequenced sample: peripheral blood. The V and J genes are TRBV12-3 or TRBV12-4 and TRBJ1-2; D is ambiguous. This clonotype was obtained from a middle-aged man with active COVID-19. CDR3: CASSLYRGGYTF. CDR3 nucleotide sequence: TGTGCCAGCAGTTTATACCGGGGAGGCTACACCTTC.